These 18 T cell receptor beta chains were all obtained from the same sample, sequenced in a study of identical twins. TCRdb re-analysed the 5' RACE reads in MiXCR, keeping a single row per CDR3 protein. This table holds some 600,000 distinct CDR3 sequences, just over 7% found once. The sample was also reused in another study, on yellow fever vaccine responses in identical twins.

Sequencing used PBMCs. These receptors all come from a woman younger than 35 in good health.

At least ten counts were recorded for this clonotype. The gene calls are TRBV12-3 or TRBV12-4 and TRBJ2-2; D remains ambiguous. Trimming shortened V by 9 bases and J by 4 bases, and 15 bases separated the two germline ends. The CDR3 is 14 residues long. CDR3 sequence reads: CASSPSGFTGELFF. CDR3 in DNA: TGTGCCAGTAGCCCCAGTGGGTTCACCGGGGAGCTGTTTTTT.

This clonotype was counted a few times. This sequence joins TRBV28 and TRBJ2-1, with unresolved D. Germline V gene sequence: CDR1 MDHEN, CDR2 SYDVKM. The V gene lost 5 bases and the J gene lost 1 base, with 6 bases spanning the gap. The CDR3 contains 13 residues. CDR3 coding DNA: TGTGCCAGCAGTAAAGTTTCCTACAATGAGCAGTTCTTC. It codes for CASSKVSYNEQFF.

This clonotype came up many times. This chain connects TRBV20-1 to TRBJ1-2; D not resolved. This CDR3 contains 11 residues. Deletions cut 5 bases from V and 8 bases from J, with 12 bases between. Germline V CDR1 and CDR2: DFQATT, SNEGSKA (reference sequence). CDR3 region: CSAGREAGYTF. As DNA, the CDR3 is TGCAGTGCTGGAAGAGAGGCAGGCTACACCTTC.

Only a few counts were recorded for this clonotype. The chain uses TRBV15 and TRBJ2-2; 9 bases align to TRBD2. This CDR3 comprises 17 residues. CDR1 and CDR2 from the germline V gene are LNHNV and YYDKDF (reference sequence). V lost 4 bases to trimming and J lost 4 bases; unmatched junction nucleotides: 10. The CDR3 spells CATSTEGLAPFTGELFF. The CDR3 DNA follows: TGTGCCACCAGCACCGAAGGACTAGCGCCCTTCACCGGGGAGCTGTTTTTT.

This clonotype was seen ten or more times. This chain uses TRBV20-1 with TRBJ1-4; D is possibly TRBD1 (5 bases). Germline assignment: CDR1 DFQATT and CDR2 SNEGSKA (reference sequence). V gave up 6 bases and J gave up 8 bases, with 16 bases separating them. This CDR3 is built from 13 residues. CDR3 protein: CSAKQVGSEKLFF. DNA of the CDR3: TGCAGTGCCAAACAGGTTGGATCCGAAAAACTGTTTTTT.

This chain links TRBV7-2 with TRBJ1-2; D perhaps matches TRBD1 (5 bases). This CDR3 has 14 amino acids. Trimming pared 5 bases from V and 4 bases from J, leaving 14 bases between. CDR1 is SGHTA, CDR2 FQGNSA, per germline. CDR3 coding DNA: TGTGCCAGCAGCCTGCAGGGTGTGATCTATGGCTACACCTTC. Protein product: CASSLQGVIYGYTF.

This clonotype was recorded at least ten times. The chain carries TRBV12-3 or TRBV12-4 and TRBJ1-2, with unresolved D. V was clipped by 0 bases and J by 12 bases, with 14 bases between them. The CDR3 contains 13 residues. CDR3 protein: CASSLAGWSANTF. The DNA for the CDR3 is TGTGCCAGCAGTTTAGCAGGGTGGTCAGCGAACACCTTC.

The chain links TRBV5-1 to TRBJ1-4; the match to TRBD1 covers 9 bases. The V gene's germline CDR1 is SGHRS and CDR2 YFSETQ. The CDR3 has 16 residues. V lost 2 bases and J lost 1; bases outside the gene matches: 3. This chain's CDR3 is CASSFGQGRTNEKLFF. DNA for the CDR3: TGCGCCAGCAGCTTCGGACAGGGGAGAACTAATGAAAAACTGTTTTTT. Full variable domain (remainder filled in from reference TRBV5-1 and TRBJ1-4): KAGVTQTPRYLIKTRGQQVTLSCSPISGHRSVSWYQQTPGQGLQFLFEYFSETQRNKGNFPGRFSGRQFSNSRSEMNVSTLELGDSALYLCASSFGQGRTNEKLFFGSGTQLSVL.

This clonotype was detected a few times. The gene calls are TRBV5-1 and TRBJ2-7; TRBD2 might be the D (6 bases). The V end lost 7 bases, the J end lost 4 bases, and 21 bases lay between the germline ends. CDR1 and CDR2 from the germline V gene are SGHRS and YFSETQ. The length of the CDR3 is 15 residues. Here the CDR3 DNA reads TGCGCCAGCGCCAATGTCCCCCGGGAGCGGTACGAGCAGTACTTC. This translates into CASANVPRERYEQYF. Full variable domain (outside the CDR3, taken from reference TRBV5-1 and TRBJ2-7): KAGVTQTPRYLIKTRGQQVTLSCSPISGHRSVSWYQQTPGQGLQFLFEYFSETQRNKGNFPGRFSGRQFSNSRSEMNVSTLELGDSALYLCASANVPRERYEQYFGPGTRLTVT.

This clonotype showed up many times. The gene calls are TRBV5-6 and TRBJ2-7; TRBD2 agrees at 9 bases. Germline loops: CDR1 SGHDT, CDR2 YYEEEE. CDR3 length: 14 residues. V gave up 0 bases and J gave up 3 bases; unmatched junction bases: 1. CDR3 loop: CASSLGLADYEQYF. For the CDR3, the DNA is TGTGCCAGCAGCTTGGGACTAGCGGACTACGAGCAGTACTTC.

This clonotype was detected only a few times. The chain uses TRBV6-5 and TRBJ2-3; TRBD2 matches 8 bases. The CDR3 extends over 15 amino acids. Trimming removed 2 bases from V and 2 bases from J; junction bases left unmatched: 3. Germline lookup yields CDR1 MNHEY and CDR2 SVGAGI. The CDR3 protein is CASSYVSGNTDTQYF. CDR3 in DNA: TGTGCCAGCAGTTACGTTAGCGGGAACACAGATACGCAGTATTTT.

The rearrangement joins TRBV5-3 to TRBJ2-7, with D hard to call. TRBV5-3 is annotated as an ORF whose role is uncertain. V was cut by 8 bases and J by 5 bases, with 41 bases left in between. The CDR3 consists of 21 residues. This CDR3 reads CARSPRLLGLALAGVLDEQYF. DNA for the CDR3: TGTGCCAGGAGCCCCAGGCTTCTCGGTTTGGCACTGGCTGGAGTTCTGGACGAGCAGTACTTC.

In this sample, this clonotype turned up many times. This chain connects TRBV9 to TRBJ2-1; 7 positions match TRBD2. The J segment lost 4 bases and the V segment lost 0 bases, leaving 19 bases of the junction unmatched. The V gene's germline CDR1 is SGDLS and CDR2 YYNGEE. The CDR3 consists of 20 residues. In DNA, the CDR3 is TGTGCCAGCAGCGTAGAGTCGGGAGGTTTTGGGTCCCCCCCGTACAATGAGCAGTTCTTC. Encoded protein: CASSVESGGFGSPPYNEQFF.

The chain carries TRBV7-6 and TRBJ2-3; D is uncertain. This CDR3 is built from 20 residues. V lost 5 bases, J lost 2 bases, and 29 bases lay in between. Germline loops: CDR1 SGHVS, CDR2 FNYEAQ. CDR3 nucleotide sequence: TGTGCCAGCAGCCTGAGACTCCAGACACTTGCGCACCTAATCACAGATACGCAGTATTTT. Residues: CASSLRLQTLAHLITDTQYF.

This clonotype was seen repeatedly, ten times or more. The chain combines TRBV4-1 with TRBJ2-7, with TRBD1 matching over 9 bases. V lost 3 bases and J lost 6; bases outside the gene matches: 12. CDR3 length equals 16 residues. Germline CDR1 and CDR2: MGHRA and YSYEKL. DNA of the CDR3: TGCGCCAGCAGCCAGACACCGGGACAGGGTCCCCTCGAGCAGTACGTC. Translation: CASSQTPGQGPLEQYV.

The table lists this clonotype with many counts. The chain links TRBV4-1 to TRBJ2-7; D uncertain. The CDR3 spans 14 residues. CDR1 and CDR2 (germline): MGHRA, YSYEKL. V was pared by 0 bases and J by 5 bases, with 11 bases between. CDR3 amino acids: CASSQDEGLDEQYV. In DNA form, the CDR3 reads TGCGCCAGCAGCCAAGATGAAGGCCTCGACGAGCAGTACGTC.

This clonotype was seen a single time. The rearrangement uses TRBV11-3 and TRBJ2-7; possible D gene TRBD1, 6 bases. This CDR3 has 13 residues. The V gene's germline CDR1 is SGHNT and CDR2 YENEEA. V lost 5 bases to trimming and J lost 5 bases, with 13 bases between them. The CDR3 DNA reads as TGTGCCAGCAGCCTTGACAGGAGCAACGAGCAGTACTTC. This codes for CASSLDRSNEQYF.

The V and J genes are TRBV20-1 and TRBJ2-1, with a possible D match to TRBD2 (6 bases). From germline, CDR1 is DFQATT and CDR2 SNEGSKA (reference sequence). The ends were cut back, 2 bases at V and 3 bases at J, with 17 bases in the middle. The CDR3 is made up of 16 amino acids. CDR3 DNA: TGCAGTGCTAGACCCCGGAGGGCATTGAACTACAATGAGCAGTTCTTC. It translates to CSARPRRALNYNEQFF.